This section outlines one T cell receptor (beta chain) sequence together with its context. Antigen: not known. The CDR3 covers 18 residues. Looked up from germline, CDR1 is SGHRS and CDR2 is YFSETQ. V lost 0 bases to trimming and J lost 1 base, with 14 bases between them. Template material for amplifying TCR beta CDR3 regions consisted of RNA transcripts. RT-PCR in the first round (using the HTBI primer set) targeted the TCR CDR3. Each CDR3 protein gets one entry after TCRdb re-called the multiplex PCR reads with MiXCR. The table includes roughly 200,000 distinct CDR3 sequences, 17% detected once. The hyperthyroidism patients had all been newly diagnosed, and their disease duration was under 2 months. Their ages ranged from 18 to 65 years. Each diagnosis was grounded in clinical symptoms, serum thyroxine and TRAb, thyroid ultrasound, and orbital computed tomography. The source of the sample is a study of T cells in Graves' hyperthyroidism and ophthalmopathy.

Notes on the study in general: Ophthalmopathy cases were set apart from stable hyperthyroidism by a 13 V-J model. Blood held most thyroid clonotypes expanded above 0.001 frequency.

The sample taken for sequencing was blood. V gene TRBV5-1 combines with J gene TRBJ1-6; no definite D call. This TCR came from a woman aged 45 to 65 with Graves' hyperthyroidism. CDR3 DNA sequence: TGCGCCAGCAGCTTGGTTCCTAACCGGGCTTCCTATAATTCACCCCTCCACTTT. Amino acids: CASSLVPNRASYNSPLHF.